Following are 19 T cell receptor beta chains from one sample sequenced in a study of circulating CD8 cells and anti-PD-1 response in melanoma. Live CD3+CD8+TCRalphabeta+ cells were sorted into four subsets by PD-1 and/or TIGIT. Each library started from about 15 ng of total RNA using the QIAseq Immune Repertoire TCR panel. One entry per CDR3 protein results from TCRdb running MiXCR on the reads. The sample records fewer than 350 distinct CDR3 sequences, 7% to 10% being singletons. This specimen consisted of CD8+ T cells from PBMCs, obtained at baseline or after one month of anti-PD-1 therapy (not recorded which). These receptors were taken from a human donor with melanoma.

The chain links TRBV2 to TRBJ2-7; the D is unclear. This CDR3 region has 11 residues. Trimming pared 7 bases from V and 3 bases from J, leaving 7 bases between. Looked up from germline, CDR1 is SNHLY and CDR2 is FYNNEI. CDR3 nucleotide sequence: TGTGCCAGCACTGACTTCTACGAGCAGTACTTC. Protein product: CASTDFYEQYF.

By sample share, this clonotype is medium-sized (0.01 to 0.1%). The chain uses TRBV29-1 and TRBJ2-1, with 10 bases that match TRBD2. CDR1 and CDR2 (germline): SQVTM, ANQGSEA. This CDR3 contains 14 residues. V shed 6 bases and J 4 bases; nucleotides not matched to a gene: 6. This chain's CDR3 is CSVVTSGDYNEQFF. The CDR3 DNA sequence: TGCAGCGTGGTTACTAGCGGGGATTACAATGAGCAGTTCTTC.

This clonotype counts as large. This CDR3 reads CASSPLRGGRGNTQYF. In DNA form, the CDR3 reads TGTGCCAGCAGCCCCCTGCGGGGGGGCCGAGGGAATACGCAGTATTTT. The rearrangement joins TRBV25-1 to TRBJ2-3; 9 positions match TRBD2. V gave up 6 bases and J gave up 7 bases; unmatched junction bases: 14. The CDR3 is 16 residues long. The V gene's germline CDR1 is MGHDK and CDR2 SYGVNS.

Within the sample, this clonotype is large (0.1 to 1%). CDR3 nucleotide sequence: TGTGCCAGCAGCGGTGAACAGGGGGGTGAAAAACTGTTTTTT. It encodes CASSGEQGGEKLFF. The J gene is TRBJ1-4, the V gene TRBV5-6, with TRBD1 identical over 8 bases. The length of the CDR3 is 14 residues. Looked up from germline, CDR1 is SGHDT and CDR2 is YYEEEE. V dropped 4 bases and J dropped 7; count of bases not matched to a gene: 6. Variable domain in full (rest from reference TRBV5-6 and TRBJ1-4): DAGVTQSPTHLIKTRGQQVTLRCSPKSGHDTVSWYQQALGQGPQFIFQYYEEEERQRGNFPDRFSGHQFPNYSSELNVNALLLGDSALYLCASSGEQGGEKLFFGSGTQLSVL.

This clonotype is judged medium-sized (0.01 to 0.1%). The V call is TRBV6-4, the J call TRBJ2-3, with 13 bases lining up with TRBD2. There are 15 residues in the CDR3. From germline, CDR1 is MRHNA and CDR2 SNTAGT. The junction had 2 bases not matched to a gene; V was cut back by 2 bases and J by 6 bases. CDR3 protein: CASSDGTSGADTQYF. The CDR3, as DNA: TGTGCCAGCAGTGACGGGACTAGCGGGGCCGATACGCAGTATTTT.

By sample share, this clonotype is large (0.1 to 1%). This chain connects TRBV11-1 to TRBJ1-1; TRBD1 aligns across 7 bases. The trim removed 3 bases at V and 0 bases at J, leaving 10 bases unmatched. Germline V gene sequence: CDR1 SGHAT, CDR2 FQDESV (reference sequence). CDR3 length: 17 residues. CDR3 sequence (DNA): TGTGCCAGCAGCTTCTTGCGACAGGGAAGCATGAACACTGAAGCTTTCTTT. Protein sequence: CASSFLRQGSMNTEAFF. The full variable domain, completed using reference TRBV11-1 and TRBJ1-1, is EAEVAQSPRYKITEKSQAVAFWCDPISGHATLYWYRQILGQGPELLVQFQDESVVDDSQLPKDRFSAERLKGVDSTLKIQPAELGDSAMYLCASSFLRQGSMNTEAFFGQGTRLTVV.

About this clonotype: Mismatch with germline at one junction end may stem from a read error. The J gene is TRBJ2-7, the V gene TRBV19; TRBD2 aligns across 8 bases. The CDR3 runs 13 residues. Germline loops: CDR1 LNHDA, CDR2 SQIVND (reference sequence). CDR3 amino acids: CASTPGGGYGQYF. CDR3 nucleotides: TGTGCCAGTACCCCGGGGGGGGGCTACGGGCAGTACTTC.

This clonotype is medium-sized (0.01 to 0.1%) by share. No conserved phenylalanine or tryptophan ends this CDR3, so it is likely a read error. This chain joins TRBV9 and TRBJ2-3, with D maybe TRBD2 (6 bases). The CDR3 is made up of 15 amino acids. Trimming removed 3 bases from V and 3 bases from J, with 14 bases in between. Looked up from germline, CDR1 is SGDLS and CDR2 is YYNGEE. The CDR3 DNA reads as TGTGCCAGCAGCGCCCATGGCGGGGAGACAGATACGCAGTATTTA. Its protein is CASSAHGGETDTQYL.

Of note for this clonotype: A much larger clone lies one base from this, so it may be a read error. The chain has TRBV25-1 and TRBJ1-5, with D unresolved. CDR1 and CDR2 (germline): MGHDK, SYGVNS. This CDR3 has 14 residues. The DNA of the CDR3 is TGTGCCAGCAGTGAGGGAGAATACAATCAGCCCCATCATTTT. Protein: CASSEGEYNQPHHF.

In its sample, this clonotype ranks as large. The rearrangement joins TRBV7-2 to TRBJ2-3, with 7 bases matching TRBD2. Trimming removed 4 bases from V and 0 bases from J; junction bases left unmatched: 7. The CDR3 is made up of 16 amino acids. Germline V gene sequence: CDR1 SGHTA, CDR2 FQGNSA. CDR3 nucleotides: TGTGCCAGCAGCTCCCACCTAGCGGACAGCACAGATACGCAGTATTTT. Translation: CASSSHLADSTDTQYF.

By share, this clonotype counts as large (0.1 to 1%). This rearrangement joins TRBV4-1 to TRBJ1-6; D is perhaps TRBD1 (6 bases). CDR1 and CDR2 from the germline V gene are MGHRA and YSYEKL. CDR3 length equals 16 residues. The germline V and J ends were trimmed by 0 bases and 6 bases, with 12 bases remaining between them. This CDR3 is CASSQDGAGVNSPLHF. CDR3 bases: TGCGCCAGCAGCCAAGATGGCGCAGGGGTTAATTCACCCCTCCACTTT.

For this clonotype: With a much larger clone just one base away, this may be a read error. The chain combines TRBV19 with TRBJ2-2; 10 nucleotides match TRBD1. CDR1 and CDR2 from the germline V gene are LNHDA and SQIVND (reference sequence). The length of the CDR3 is 15 residues. J was trimmed by 5 bases and V by 11 bases; bases with no gene match: 11. The CDR3 DNA follows: TGTGCCGCCATACCCGGGACAGGGGCGACCGGGGAGCTGTTTTTT. This gives the protein CAAIPGTGATGELFF.

Judged by abundance, this clonotype is large (0.1 to 1%). The chain recombines TRBV6-4 with TRBJ2-3; 8 positions agree with TRBD2. CDR3 length: 15 residues. J lost 5 bases, V lost 4 bases, and 8 bases had no gene match. In germline, CDR1 is MRHNA, CDR2 SNTAGT. The CDR3 protein is CASSADSGAVDTQYF. CDR3 bases: TGTGCCAGCAGTGCAGATAGCGGGGCAGTAGATACGCAGTATTTT.

The V and J genes are TRBV20-1 and TRBJ1-1, with D uncertain. V lost 7 bases and J 3 bases, leaving 18 bases between the germline ends. Germline V lookup: CDR1 DFQATT, CDR2 SNEGSKA (reference sequence). The CDR3 totals 14 residues. CDR3 in DNA: TGCAGTGTAAAGCAGCCGGGCGGGGACACTGAAGCTTTCTTT. This gives the protein CSVKQPGGDTEAFF.

By sample share, this clonotype is large. The genes are TRBV20-1 and TRBJ2-3; weak D call: TRBD2 (6 bases). This CDR3 contains 16 residues. V gave up 0 bases and J gave up 11 bases, with 24 bases separating them. Germline V lookup: CDR1 DFQATT, CDR2 SNEGSKA (reference sequence). CDR3 in amino acids: CSARDPGTEVSLGQYF. The CDR3 DNA reads as TGCAGTGCTAGAGATCCCGGGACTGAGGTCAGCCTTGGGCAGTATTTT.

This clonotype counts as large (0.1 to 1%). The V call is TRBV4-2, the J call TRBJ2-1, with 9 nucleotides matching TRBD2. Germline lookup yields CDR1 LGHNA and CDR2 YNFKEQ. This CDR3 is built from 15 residues. The V and J ends lost 0 bases and 3 bases, in that order; junction bases with no gene match: 0. CDR3 bases: TGTGCCAGCAGCCAAGAGCGGGGGGGCTACAATGAGCAGTTCTTC. As protein: CASSQERGGYNEQFF.

This clonotype is deemed large. The chain combines TRBV28 with TRBJ2-1; 7 positions match TRBD2. The V gene end was trimmed by 7 bases and the J gene end by 4 bases; junction bases not matched to a gene: 7. This CDR3 contains 14 residues. Germline V gene lookup returns CDR1 MDHEN and CDR2 SYDVKM. CDR3 nucleotides: TGTGCCAGCATTGCGGGGGAAACATACAATGAGCAGTTCTTC. Translation gives CASIAGETYNEQFF. The variable domain in full, completed from reference TRBV28 and TRBJ2-1, reads DVKVTQSSRYLVKRTGEKVFLECVQDMDHENMFWYRQDPGLGLRLIYFSYDVKMKEKGDIPEGYSVSREKKERFSLILESASTNQTSMYLCASIAGETYNEQFFGPGTRLTVL.

This clonotype is categorized as large. The gene calls are TRBV27 and TRBJ1-6, with D maybe TRBD1 (5 bases). Trimming removed 6 bases at V and 9 bases at J, with 15 bases between. Per germline, CDR1 MNHEY and CDR2 SMNVEV (reference sequence). The CDR3 is 14 amino acids. In DNA, the CDR3 is TGTGCCAGCAGACCAGGACTGGGGGGTTCACCCCTCCACTTT. Translating gives CASRPGLGGSPLHF.

This clonotype is large (0.1 to 1%) within its sample. The chain employs TRBV20-1 and TRBJ2-7, with D hard to call. CDR3 size: 15 residues. The germline gives CDR1 DFQATT, CDR2 SNEGSKA (reference sequence). V lost 0 bases and J 0 bases, leaving 12 bases between the germline ends. CDR3 loop: CSARDHASLSYEQYF. The DNA for the CDR3 is TGCAGTGCTAGAGATCATGCCAGCCTCTCCTACGAGCAGTACTTC.